A single sample is the source of the 15 T cell receptor beta chains below, sequenced in a study of tumour-infiltrating T cells in Burkitt lymphoma. Libraries were prepared by immunoSEQ multiplex PCR; TCRdb keeps only in-frame clonotypes and omits some of them. The sample includes roughly 5,100 clones, roughly a sixth seen only once; the top ten take 14%. The sample consisted of tumor tissue. These receptors originate from a human donor with diffuse large B-cell lymphoma.

This clone was counted a few times. The V and J genes are TRBV27 and TRBJ2-3; D possibly corresponds to TRBD1 (5 bases). CDR1 MNHEY and CDR2 SMNVEV come from the germline V gene (reference sequence). V lost 4 bases to trimming and J lost 2 bases, with 13 bases between them. This CDR3 spans 15 amino acids. The CDR3 DNA follows: TGTGCCAGCAGTTCCCTGGGGCCCTTCACAGATACGCAGTATTTT. It encodes CASSSLGPFTDTQYF.

This clone has only a few counts. The chain is built from TRBV6-5 and TRBJ2-7; a possible D gene is TRBD1 (5 bases). The CDR3 covers 14 residues. Germline lookup yields CDR1 MNHEY and CDR2 SVGAGI. V dropped 0 bases and J dropped 6 bases, with 12 bases sitting between them. CDR3 coding DNA: TGTGCCAGCAGTTACTCCAGGACAAGGAGCGAGCAGTACTTC. Translating gives CASSYSRTRSEQYF.

This clone has a handful of counts. This chain joins TRBV9 and TRBJ1-2; 11 bases fit TRBD1. Trimming cost V 4 bases and J 1 base; bases outside gene matches: 9. The CDR3 is 17 amino acids. Per germline, CDR1 SGDLS and CDR2 YYNGEE. CDR3 in DNA: TGTGCCAGCAGCCGGAGGGGGACAGGGGGAGGTAACTATGGCTACACCTTC. Amino acids: CASSRRGTGGGNYGYTF. Full variable domain (missing parts from reference TRBV9 and TRBJ1-2): DSGVTQTPKHLITATGQRVTLRCSPRSGDLSVYWYQQSLDQGLQFLIQYYNGEERAKGNILERFSAQQFPDLHSELNLSSLELGDSALYFCASSRRGTGGGNYGYTFGSGTRLTVV.

The chain couples TRBV5-1 to TRBJ1-1, with TRBD1 matching 7 bases. CDR3 length: 16 residues. From germline, CDR1 is SGHRS and CDR2 YFSETQ. V gave up 0 bases and J gave up 4 bases; unmatched junction bases: 9. CDR3 region: CASSLDRGVGSTEAFF. CDR3 sequence (DNA): TGCGCCAGCAGCTTGGACAGGGGAGTCGGGAGCACTGAAGCTTTCTTT.

CDR3 in amino acids: CASSLVGYEQYF. The CDR3 coding sequence is TGTGCCAGCAGCTTAGTTGGGTACGAGCAGTACTTC. The V gene is TRBV7-2, the J gene TRBJ2-7; D ambiguous. The CDR3 is 12 amino acids. Germline values: CDR1 SGHTA, CDR2 FQGNSA. V was cut by 1 base and J by 4 bases, with 5 bases left in between.

This chain uses TRBV6-4 with TRBJ2-1; D possibly corresponds to TRBD2 (5 bases). Per germline, CDR1 MRHNA and CDR2 SNTAGT. Trimming removed 4 bases at V and 9 bases at J, with 13 bases between. The CDR3 sequence is 13 residues long. This CDR3 is CASSGHAGGEQFF. In nucleotides, the CDR3 is TGTGCCAGCAGTGGCCATGCGGGTGGTGAGCAGTTCTTC.

This chain connects TRBV19 to TRBJ1-5; a possible D gene is TRBD1 (6 bases). The CDR3 runs to 14 residues. The V and J ends lost 10 bases and 0 bases respectively, with 13 bases between them. Germline V CDR1 and CDR2: LNHDA, SQIVND (reference sequence). Written as DNA, the CDR3 is TGTGCCACCAAAGACAGGCATAGCAATCAGCCCCAGCATTTT. Translation: CATKDRHSNQPQHF.

This rearrangement joins TRBV7-9 to TRBJ2-3; D call uncertain. The V gene lost 4 bases and the J gene lost 4 bases, with 3 bases spanning the gap. CDR1 and CDR2 (germline): SEHNR, FQNEAQ (reference sequence). The CDR3 covers 11 residues. DNA for the CDR3: TGTGCCAGCAGCTCGTCAGATACGCAGTATTTT. This gives the protein CASSSSDTQYF. Using reference TRBV7-9 and TRBJ2-3 for the parts outside the CDR3, the full variable domain is DTGVSQNPRHKITKRGQNVTFRCDPISEHNRLYWYRQTLGQGPEFLTYFQNEAQLEKSRLLSDRFSAERPKGSFSTLEIQRTEQGDSAMYLCASSSSDTQYFGPGTRLTVL.

The genes are TRBV5-5 and TRBJ1-1; D is possibly TRBD1 (5 bases). The germline gives CDR1 SGHKS, CDR2 YYEKEE (reference sequence). V shed 0 bases and J shed 1 base, with 10 bases lying between them. The CDR3 totals 15 residues. The chain's CDR3 is CASSLARVRNTEAFF. The CDR3 region has the DNA TGTGCCAGCAGCTTGGCCAGGGTTCGGAACACTGAAGCTTTCTTT.

The CDR3 is CASSRQGWGYTF. The DNA for the CDR3 is TGTGCCAGCAGTCGACAGGGCTGGGGCTACACCTTC. J is TRBJ1-2 and V is TRBV28; 7 bases match TRBD1. This CDR3 has 12 amino acids. Losses at the gene ends were 5 bases for V and 8 bases for J; bases not matched to a gene: 5. The V gene's germline CDR1 is MDHEN and CDR2 SYDVKM.

The sample holds a few counts of this clone. The chain recombines TRBV7-2 with TRBJ2-2; D remains unclear. The V end was cut by 1 base, the J end by 6 bases, with 9 bases between. This CDR3 has 14 residues. Germline V lookup: CDR1 SGHTA, CDR2 FQGNSA. CDR3 amino acids: CASSLVRPPGELFF. DNA for the CDR3: TGTGCCAGCAGCTTAGTGAGGCCCCCCGGGGAGCTGTTTTTT.

The chain joins TRBV2 to TRBJ1-5; D is undetermined. Looked up from germline, CDR1 is SNHLY and CDR2 is FYNNEI. Trimming removed 3 bases from V and 9 bases from J, with 9 bases in between. The CDR3 has 12 amino acids. Here the CDR3 reads CASSDDLRPQHF. For the CDR3, the DNA is TGTGCCAGCAGTGACGACCTGAGGCCCCAGCATTTT.

CDR3 coding DNA: TGTGCCGTCATCAGGGGAACTGAAGCTTTCTTT. This encodes CAVIRGTEAFF. The chain employs TRBV28 and TRBJ1-1, with a possible D match to TRBD1 (6 bases). The CDR3 extends over 11 amino acids. Germline V lookup: CDR1 MDHEN, CDR2 SYDVKM. Between the trimmed V and J ends, which lost 11 bases and 5 bases, there was a span of 12 bases.

A few counts support this clone. The V call is TRBV10-3, the J call TRBJ2-3; 14 bases agree with TRBD2. Losses at the gene ends were 2 bases for V and 5 bases for J; bases not matched to a gene: 3. Germline CDR1 and CDR2: ENHRY and SYGVKD. The CDR3 has 16 amino acids. CDR3 nucleotide sequence: TGTGCCATCAGTGAGAGGACTAGCGGGAGGATAGATACGCAGTATTTT. Protein: CAISERTSGRIDTQYF.

Here the CDR3 DNA reads TGTGCCAGCTCACCACCTCTTCTGGGACGGTTGAACACTGAAGCTTTCTTT. Its protein product is CASSPPLLGRLNTEAFF. The rearrangement links TRBV18 to TRBJ1-1, with a possible D match to TRBD1 (5 bases). Germline CDR1 reads KGHSH; CDR2 reads LQKENI. The CDR3 length is 17 residues. Trimming took 0 bases from V and 0 from J, leaving 14 bases between them.